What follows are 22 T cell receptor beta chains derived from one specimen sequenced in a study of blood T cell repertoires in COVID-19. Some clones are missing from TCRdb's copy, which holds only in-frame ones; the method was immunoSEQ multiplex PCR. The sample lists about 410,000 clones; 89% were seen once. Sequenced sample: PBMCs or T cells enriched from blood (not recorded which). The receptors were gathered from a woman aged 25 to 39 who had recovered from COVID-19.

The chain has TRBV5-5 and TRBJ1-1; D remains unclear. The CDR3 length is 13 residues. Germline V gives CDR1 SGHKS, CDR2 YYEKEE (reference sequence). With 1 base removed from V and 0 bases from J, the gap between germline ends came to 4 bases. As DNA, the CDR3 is TGTGCCAGCAGCTTGCGTTTGAACACTGAAGCTTTCTTT. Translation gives CASSLRLNTEAFF.

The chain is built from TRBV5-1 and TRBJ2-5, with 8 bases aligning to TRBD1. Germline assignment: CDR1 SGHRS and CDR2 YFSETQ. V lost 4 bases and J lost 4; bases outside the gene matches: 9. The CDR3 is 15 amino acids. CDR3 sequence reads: CASSPGQGSAETQYF. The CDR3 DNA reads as TGCGCCAGCAGCCCCGGACAGGGTAGCGCAGAGACCCAGTACTTC.

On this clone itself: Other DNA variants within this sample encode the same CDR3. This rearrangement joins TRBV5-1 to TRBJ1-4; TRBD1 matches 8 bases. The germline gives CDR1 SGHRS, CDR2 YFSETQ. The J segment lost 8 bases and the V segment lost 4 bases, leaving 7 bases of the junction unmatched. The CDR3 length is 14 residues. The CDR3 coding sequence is TGCGCCAGCAGCCCCGACAGGGGTCGGGAAAAACTGTTTTTT. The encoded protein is CASSPDRGREKLFF.

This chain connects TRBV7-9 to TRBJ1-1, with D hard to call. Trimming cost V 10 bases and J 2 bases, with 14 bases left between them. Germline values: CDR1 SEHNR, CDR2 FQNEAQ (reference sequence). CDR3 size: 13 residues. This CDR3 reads CATKIQVNTEAFF. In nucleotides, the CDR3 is TGTGCCACCAAGATTCAGGTAAACACTGAAGCTTTCTTT.

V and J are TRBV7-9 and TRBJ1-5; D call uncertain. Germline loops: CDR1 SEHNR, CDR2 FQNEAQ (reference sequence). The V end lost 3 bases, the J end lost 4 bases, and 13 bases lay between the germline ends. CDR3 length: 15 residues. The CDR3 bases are TGTGCCAGCAGCTTTTTTGGAGGAGAAAATCAGCCCCAGCATTTT. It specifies CASSFFGGENQPQHF.

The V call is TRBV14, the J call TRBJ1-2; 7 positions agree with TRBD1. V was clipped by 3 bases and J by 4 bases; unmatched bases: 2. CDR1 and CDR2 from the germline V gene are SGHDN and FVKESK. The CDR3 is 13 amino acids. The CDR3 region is CASSHRQGYGYTF. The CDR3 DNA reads TGTGCCAGCAGCCATCGACAGGGCTATGGCTACACCTTC.

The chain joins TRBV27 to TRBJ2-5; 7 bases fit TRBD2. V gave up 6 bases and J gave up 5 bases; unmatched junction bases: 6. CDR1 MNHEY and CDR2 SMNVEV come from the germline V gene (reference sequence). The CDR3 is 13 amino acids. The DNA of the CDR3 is TGTGCCAGCAGACCCTGGGAGGGGGAGACCCAGTACTTC. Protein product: CASRPWEGETQYF.

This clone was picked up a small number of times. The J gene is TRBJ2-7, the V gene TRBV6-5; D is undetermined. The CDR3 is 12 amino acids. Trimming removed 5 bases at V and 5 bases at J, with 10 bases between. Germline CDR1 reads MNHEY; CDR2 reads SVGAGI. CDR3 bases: TGTGCCAGCAGTCGAGTTGCGGACGAGCAGTACTTC. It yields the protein CASSRVADEQYF.

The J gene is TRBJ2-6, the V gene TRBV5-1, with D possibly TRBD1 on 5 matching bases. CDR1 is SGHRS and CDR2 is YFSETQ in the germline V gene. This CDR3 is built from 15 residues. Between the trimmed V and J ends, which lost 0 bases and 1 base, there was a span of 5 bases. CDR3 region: CASSLDRSGANVLTF. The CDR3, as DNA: TGCGCCAGCAGCTTGGACAGGTCTGGGGCCAACGTCCTGACTTTC.

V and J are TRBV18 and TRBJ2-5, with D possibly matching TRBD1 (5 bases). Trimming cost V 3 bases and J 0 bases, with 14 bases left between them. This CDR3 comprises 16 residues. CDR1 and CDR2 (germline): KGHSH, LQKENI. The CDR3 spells CASSPNMGPYQETQYF. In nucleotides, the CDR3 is TGTGCCAGCTCACCGAATATGGGGCCGTACCAAGAGACCCAGTACTTC.

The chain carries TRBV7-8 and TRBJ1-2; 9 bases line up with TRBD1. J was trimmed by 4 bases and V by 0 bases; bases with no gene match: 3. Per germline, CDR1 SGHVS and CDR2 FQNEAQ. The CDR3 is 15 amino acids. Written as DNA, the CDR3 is TGTGCCAGCAGCTTAGCTTGGGGACAGGGCTATGGCTACACCTTC. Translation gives CASSLAWGQGYGYTF.

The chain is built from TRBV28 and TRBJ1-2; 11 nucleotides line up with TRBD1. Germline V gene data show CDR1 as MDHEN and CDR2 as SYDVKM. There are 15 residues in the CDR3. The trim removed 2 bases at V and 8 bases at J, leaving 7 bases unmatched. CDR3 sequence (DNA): TGTGCCAGCAGTTTAATCCTGGACAGGGGGCACGGCTACACCTTC. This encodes CASSLILDRGHGYTF.

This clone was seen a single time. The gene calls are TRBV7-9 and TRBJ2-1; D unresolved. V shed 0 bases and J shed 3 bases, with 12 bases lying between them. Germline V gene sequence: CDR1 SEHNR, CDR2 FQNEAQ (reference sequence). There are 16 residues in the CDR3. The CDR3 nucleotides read TGTGCCAGCAGCTTAGCGGTTTCAGTCATCTACAATGAGCAGTTCTTC. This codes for CASSLAVSVIYNEQFF.

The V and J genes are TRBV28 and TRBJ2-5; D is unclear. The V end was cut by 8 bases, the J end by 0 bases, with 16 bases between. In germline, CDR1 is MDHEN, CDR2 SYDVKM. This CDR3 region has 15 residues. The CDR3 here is CASAPMRANQETQYF. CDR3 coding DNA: TGTGCCAGCGCCCCGATGCGAGCCAACCAAGAGACCCAGTACTTC.

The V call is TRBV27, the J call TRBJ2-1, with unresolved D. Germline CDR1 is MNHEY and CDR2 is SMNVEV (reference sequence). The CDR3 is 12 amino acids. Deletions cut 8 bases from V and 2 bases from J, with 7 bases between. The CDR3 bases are TGTGCCAGCTCGGTCCCCTACAATGAGCAGTTCTTC. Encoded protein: CASSVPYNEQFF.

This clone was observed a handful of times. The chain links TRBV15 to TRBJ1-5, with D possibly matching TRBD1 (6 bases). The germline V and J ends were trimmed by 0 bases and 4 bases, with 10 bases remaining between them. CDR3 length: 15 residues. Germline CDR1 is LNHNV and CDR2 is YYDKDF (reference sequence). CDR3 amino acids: CATSRDLGQNQPQHF. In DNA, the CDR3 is TGTGCCACCAGCAGAGATTTGGGACAAAATCAGCCCCAGCATTTT.

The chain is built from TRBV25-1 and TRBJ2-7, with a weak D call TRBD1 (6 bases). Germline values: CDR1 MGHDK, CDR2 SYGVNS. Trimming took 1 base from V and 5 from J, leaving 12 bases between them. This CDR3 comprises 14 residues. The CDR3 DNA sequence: TGTGCCAGCAGTGAATGGGGGCAGGGGCACGAGCAGTACTTC. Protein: CASSEWGQGHEQYF.

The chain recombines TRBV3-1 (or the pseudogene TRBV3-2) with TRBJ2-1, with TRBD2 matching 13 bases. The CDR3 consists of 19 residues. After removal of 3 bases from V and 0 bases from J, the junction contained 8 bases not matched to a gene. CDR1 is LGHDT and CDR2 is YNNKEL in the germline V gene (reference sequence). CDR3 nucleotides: TGTGCCAGCAGCCATCCGGGACTAGCGGGGTGGAGCTCCTACAATGAGCAGTTCTTC. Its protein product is CASSHPGLAGWSSYNEQFF.

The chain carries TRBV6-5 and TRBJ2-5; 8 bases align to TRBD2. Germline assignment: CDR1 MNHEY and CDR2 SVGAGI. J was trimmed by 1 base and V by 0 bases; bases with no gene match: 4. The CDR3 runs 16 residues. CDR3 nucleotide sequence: TGTGCCAGCAGTTACTCGTTCACTAGCGGCCAAGAGACCCAGTACTTC. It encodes CASSYSFTSGQETQYF.

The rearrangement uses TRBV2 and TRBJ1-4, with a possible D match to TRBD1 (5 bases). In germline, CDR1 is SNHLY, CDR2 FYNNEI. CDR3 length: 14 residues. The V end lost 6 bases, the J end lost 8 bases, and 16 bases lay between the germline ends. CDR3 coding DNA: TGTGCCAGCAGAAGCGGGGGGACGTACGAAAAACTGTTTTTT. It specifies CASRSGGTYEKLFF.

The CDR3 here is CASYDRGGSNQPQHF. The CDR3 nucleotides are TGTGCCAGCTATGACAGGGGAGGAAGCAATCAGCCCCAGCATTTT. V usage is TRBV19 and J usage is TRBJ1-5; 8 bases align to TRBD1. Germline values: CDR1 LNHDA, CDR2 SQIVND (reference sequence). V gave up 9 bases and J gave up 1 base; unmatched junction bases: 8. The CDR3 extends over 15 amino acids.

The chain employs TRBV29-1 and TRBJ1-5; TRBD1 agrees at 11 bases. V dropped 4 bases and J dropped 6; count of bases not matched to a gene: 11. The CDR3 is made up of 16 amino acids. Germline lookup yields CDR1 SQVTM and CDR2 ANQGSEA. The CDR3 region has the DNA TGCAGCGTTGTAGAGGACAGGGGGCGACTAAGTCAGCCCCAGCATTTT. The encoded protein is CSVVEDRGRLSQPQHF.